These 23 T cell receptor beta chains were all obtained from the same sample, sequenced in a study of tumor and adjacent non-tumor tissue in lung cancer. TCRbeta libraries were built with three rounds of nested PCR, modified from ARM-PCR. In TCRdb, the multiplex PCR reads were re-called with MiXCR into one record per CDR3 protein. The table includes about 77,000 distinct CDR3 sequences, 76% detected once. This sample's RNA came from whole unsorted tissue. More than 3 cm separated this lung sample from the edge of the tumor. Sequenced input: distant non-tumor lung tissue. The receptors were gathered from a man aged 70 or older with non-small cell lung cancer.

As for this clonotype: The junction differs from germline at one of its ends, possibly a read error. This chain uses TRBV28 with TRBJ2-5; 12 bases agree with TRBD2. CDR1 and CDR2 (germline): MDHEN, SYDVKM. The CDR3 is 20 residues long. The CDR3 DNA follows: TGTGCCAGCGGTTTACTTGGCCTCCAGACTAGCGGGAGAGGGGAAGAGACCAAGTACTTC. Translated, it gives CASGLLGLQTSGRGEETKYF. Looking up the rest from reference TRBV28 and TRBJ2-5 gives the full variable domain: DVKVTQSSRYLVKRTGEKVFLECVQDMDHENMFWYRQDPGLGLRLIYFSYDVKMKEKGDIPEGYSVSREKKERFSLILESASTNQTSMYLCASGLLGLQTSGRGEETKYFGPGTRLLVL.

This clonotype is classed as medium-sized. The CDR3 DNA reads as TGTGCCAGCAGCCCCAGGGGACAGAAGGACACTGAAGCTTTCTTT. It translates to CASSPRGQKDTEAFF. The chain carries TRBV11-3 and TRBJ1-1; TRBD1 matches 7 bases. In germline, CDR1 is SGHNT, CDR2 YENEEA. This CDR3 region has 15 residues. The V and J ends lost 5 bases and 3 bases, in that order; junction bases with no gene match: 9.

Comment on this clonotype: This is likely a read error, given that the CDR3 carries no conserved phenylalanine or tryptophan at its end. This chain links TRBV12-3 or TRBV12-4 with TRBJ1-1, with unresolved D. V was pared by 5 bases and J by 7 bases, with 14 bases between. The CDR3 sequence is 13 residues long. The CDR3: CASSEELYNEAFI. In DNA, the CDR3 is TGTGCCAGCAGTGAGGAGCTCTACAATGAAGCTTTCATT.

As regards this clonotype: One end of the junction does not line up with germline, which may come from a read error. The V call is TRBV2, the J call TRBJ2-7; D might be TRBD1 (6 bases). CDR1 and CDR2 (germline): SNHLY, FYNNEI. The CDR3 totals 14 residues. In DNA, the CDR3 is TGTGACACGACAGAAGACAGGTTTGATTACGAGAAGTACTTC. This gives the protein CDTTEDRFDYEKYF.

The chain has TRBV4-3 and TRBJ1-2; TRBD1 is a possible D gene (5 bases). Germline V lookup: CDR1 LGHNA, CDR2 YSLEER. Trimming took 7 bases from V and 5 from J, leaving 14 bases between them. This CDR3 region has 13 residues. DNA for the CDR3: TGCGCCAGCAACCGAGGGGCGGCATATGGCTACACCTTC. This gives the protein CASNRGAAYGYTF.

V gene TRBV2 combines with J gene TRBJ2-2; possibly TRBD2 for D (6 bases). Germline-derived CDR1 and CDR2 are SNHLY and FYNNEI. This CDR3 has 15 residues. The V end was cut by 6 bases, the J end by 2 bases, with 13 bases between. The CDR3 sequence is CASREPGVNTGELFF. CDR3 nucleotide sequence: TGTGCCAGCAGGGAACCGGGAGTAAACACCGGGGAGCTGTTTTTT.

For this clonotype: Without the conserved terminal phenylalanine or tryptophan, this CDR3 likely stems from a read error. In DNA form, the CDR3 reads TGCGCCAGTTACAGGGTACCGAACACAGGGGAGCTGTTTCTT. Its translation: CASYRVPNTGELFL. This sequence joins TRBV5-1 and TRBJ2-2; possible D gene TRBD1, 6 bases. CDR3 length: 14 amino acids. CDR1 and CDR2 from the germline V gene are SGHRS and YFSETQ.

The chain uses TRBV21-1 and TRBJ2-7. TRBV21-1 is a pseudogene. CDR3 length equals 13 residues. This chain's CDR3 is CASSKVLRTEQYF. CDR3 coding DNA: TGTGCCAGCAGCAAAGTGTTGAGGACCGAGCAGTACTTC.

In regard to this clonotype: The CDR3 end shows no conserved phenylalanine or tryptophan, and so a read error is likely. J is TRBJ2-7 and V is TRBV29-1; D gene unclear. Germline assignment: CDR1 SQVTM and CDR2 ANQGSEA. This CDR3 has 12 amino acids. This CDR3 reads CIVVAASYDQYL. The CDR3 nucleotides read TGCATCGTTGTTGCTGCATCCTACGATCAGTACCTC.

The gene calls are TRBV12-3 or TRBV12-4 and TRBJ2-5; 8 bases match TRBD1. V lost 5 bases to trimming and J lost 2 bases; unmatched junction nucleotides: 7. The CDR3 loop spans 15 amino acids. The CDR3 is CASSPDRAYQETQYF. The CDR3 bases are TGTGCCAGCAGTCCGGACAGGGCCTATCAAGAGACCCAGTACTTC.

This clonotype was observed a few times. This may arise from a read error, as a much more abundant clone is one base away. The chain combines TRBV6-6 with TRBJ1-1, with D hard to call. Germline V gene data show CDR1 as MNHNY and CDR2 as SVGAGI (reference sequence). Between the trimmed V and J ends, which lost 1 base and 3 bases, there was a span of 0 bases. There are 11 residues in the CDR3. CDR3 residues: CASSYYTEAFF. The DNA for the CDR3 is TGTGCCAGCAGTTACTACACTGAAGCTTTCTTT.

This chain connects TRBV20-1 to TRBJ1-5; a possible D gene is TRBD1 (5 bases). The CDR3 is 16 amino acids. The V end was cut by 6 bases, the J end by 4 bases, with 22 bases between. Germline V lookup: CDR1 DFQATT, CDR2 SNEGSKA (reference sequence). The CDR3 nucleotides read TGCAGTGCGCCGGTCTTCCTCGGAGGGGTGAATCAGCCCCAGCATTTT. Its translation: CSAPVFLGGVNQPQHF.

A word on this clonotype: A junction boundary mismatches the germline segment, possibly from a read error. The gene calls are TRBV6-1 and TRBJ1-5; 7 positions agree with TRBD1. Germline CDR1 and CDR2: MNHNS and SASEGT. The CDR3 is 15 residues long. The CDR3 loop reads CTSSEGGFGNQHQHF. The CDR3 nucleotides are TGTACCAGCAGTGAAGGGGGCTTTGGCAATCAGCACCAGCATTTT.

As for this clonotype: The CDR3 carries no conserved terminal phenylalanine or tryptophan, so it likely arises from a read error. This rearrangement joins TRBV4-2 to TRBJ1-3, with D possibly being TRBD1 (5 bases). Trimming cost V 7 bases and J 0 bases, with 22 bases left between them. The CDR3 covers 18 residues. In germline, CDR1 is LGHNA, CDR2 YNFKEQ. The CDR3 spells CASTLSIGGSSSGNTIYI. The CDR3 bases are TGTGCCAGCACCCTGTCGATTGGGGGGTCGAGCTCTGGAAACACCATATATATT.

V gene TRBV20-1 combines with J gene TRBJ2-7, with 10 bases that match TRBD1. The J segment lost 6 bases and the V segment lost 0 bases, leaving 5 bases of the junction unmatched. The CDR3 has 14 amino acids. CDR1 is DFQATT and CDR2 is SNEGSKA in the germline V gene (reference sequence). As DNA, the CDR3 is TGCAGTGCTAGAGAAGGGACAGGGGTAGGCGAGCAGTACTTC. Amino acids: CSAREGTGVGEQYF.

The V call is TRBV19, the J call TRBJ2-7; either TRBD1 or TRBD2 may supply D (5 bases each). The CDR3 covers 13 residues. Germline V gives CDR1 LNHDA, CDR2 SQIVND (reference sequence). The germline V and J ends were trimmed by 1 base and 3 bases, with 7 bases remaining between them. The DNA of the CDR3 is TGTGCCAGTAGTATAGGGGACGACTACGAGCAGTACTTC. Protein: CASSIGDDYEQYF.

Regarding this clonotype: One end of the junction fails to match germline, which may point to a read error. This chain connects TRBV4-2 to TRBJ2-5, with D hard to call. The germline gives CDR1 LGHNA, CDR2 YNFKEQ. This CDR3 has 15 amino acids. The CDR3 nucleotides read TGTGCCAGCAGCCAAAGGCGTCGCTCTCAAGAGACGCAGTACTTC. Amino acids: CASSQRRRSQETQYF.

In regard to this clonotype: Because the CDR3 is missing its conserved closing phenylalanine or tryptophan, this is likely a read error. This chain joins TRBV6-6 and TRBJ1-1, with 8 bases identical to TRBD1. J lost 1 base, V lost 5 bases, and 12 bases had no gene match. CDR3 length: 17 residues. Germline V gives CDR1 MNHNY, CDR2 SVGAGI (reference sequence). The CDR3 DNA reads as TGTGCCAGCAGTAGAGCAGGGGGCGGTGTATGGAACACTGAAGCTTTCTCT. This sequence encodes CASSRAGGGVWNTEAFS.

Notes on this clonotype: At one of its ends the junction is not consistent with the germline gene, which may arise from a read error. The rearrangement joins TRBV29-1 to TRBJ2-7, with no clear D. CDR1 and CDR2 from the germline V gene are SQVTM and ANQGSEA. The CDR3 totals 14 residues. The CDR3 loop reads CSVGEYGSSYKQYF. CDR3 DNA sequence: TGCAGCGTTGGTGAATATGGATCATCCTACAAGCAGTACTTC.

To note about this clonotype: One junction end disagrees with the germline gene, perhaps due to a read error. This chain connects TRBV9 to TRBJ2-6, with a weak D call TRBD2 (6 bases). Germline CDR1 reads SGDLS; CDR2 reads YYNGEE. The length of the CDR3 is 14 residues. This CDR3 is CASSVGTGPNVLTF. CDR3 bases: TGTGCCAGCAGCGTCGGGACTGGGCCCAACGTCCTGACATTC.

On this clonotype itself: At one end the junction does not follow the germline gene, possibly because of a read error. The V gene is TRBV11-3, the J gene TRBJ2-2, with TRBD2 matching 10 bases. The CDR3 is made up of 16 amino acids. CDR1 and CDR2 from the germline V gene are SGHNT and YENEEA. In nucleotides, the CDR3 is TGTGCCAGCAGTGGCCGGGCGGTAGCGGGGGGCGGGAAGCTGTTTTTT. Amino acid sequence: CASSGRAVAGGGKLFF.

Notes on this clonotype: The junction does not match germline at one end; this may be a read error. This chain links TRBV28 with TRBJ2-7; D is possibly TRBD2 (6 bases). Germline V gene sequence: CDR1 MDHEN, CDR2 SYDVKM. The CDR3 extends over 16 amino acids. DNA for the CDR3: TGTGCCAGCAGTTCCCCGACGAAGGGGAGGAGGTACGTGCAGTACTTC. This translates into CASSSPTKGRRYVQYF.

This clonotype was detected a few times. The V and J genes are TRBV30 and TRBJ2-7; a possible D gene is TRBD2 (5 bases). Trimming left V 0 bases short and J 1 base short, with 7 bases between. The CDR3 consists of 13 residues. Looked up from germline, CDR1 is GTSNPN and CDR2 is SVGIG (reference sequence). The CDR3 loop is CAWSVRASYEQYF. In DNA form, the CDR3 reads TGTGCCTGGAGTGTGAGGGCGTCCTACGAGCAGTACTTC.